This TCR beta chain derives from a study of T cells after yellow fever vaccination. TCRdb fed the 5' RACE reads into MiXCR, producing one record per CDR3 protein. Among hundreds of thousands of distinct CDR3 sequences listed, around an eighth were seen once. The germline V gene has CDR1 ENHRY and CDR2 SYGVKD. The CDR3 sequence is 15 residues long. V was pared by 10 bases and J by 6 bases, with 15 bases of the junction left unmatched. The V gene is TRBV10-3, the J gene TRBJ2-1; 7 positions agree with TRBD2. The receptor was derived from a man aged 25-45 years who received the YFV17D yellow fever vaccine. This specimen was PBMCs, taken on the day of the yellow fever booster vaccination. Here the CDR3 reads CATKRDRDYGNEQFF. CDR3 DNA sequence: TGTGCCACCAAGCGAGACCGGGACTACGGCAATGAGCAGTTCTTC.